This T cell receptor (beta chain) was observed in a study of blood T cell repertoires in COVID-19. The wider study: There were acute and convalescent COVID-19 samples, and they came from the United States, Italy and Spain. PBMCs, B-cell-depleted T cells, or T cells were the source of the cDNA or gDNA that made up the material.

Living in about 25 US areas, the participants were between 18 and 89 years of age. Germline CDR1 reads SEHNR; CDR2 reads FQNEAQ (reference sequence). The CDR3 totals 13 residues. Trimming shortened V by 5 bases and J by 3 bases, and 10 bases separated the two germline ends. Sequencing used immunoSEQ multiplex PCR; TCRdb keeps in-frame clones, though not all of them. This sample has some 530,000 clones, with 88% found just once. Input material: PBMCs or T cells enriched from blood (not recorded which). The sequence derives from a woman in her sixties who had recovered from COVID-19. The chain employs TRBV7-9 and TRBJ1-1; maybe TRBD1 (5 bases). The CDR3 here is CASSRGTHTEAFF. CDR3 DNA: TGTGCCAGCAGCCGCGGGACCCACACTGAAGCTTTCTTT.